This T cell receptor beta chain was captured in a study of blood T cell repertoires in COVID-19. Recruited during active infection, patients (from Seattle) were subsequently followed longitudinally. The CDR3 is 14 residues long. Germline lookup yields CDR1 LGHNA and CDR2 YNFKEQ. Trimming took 1 base from V and 6 from J; bases not matched to a gene: 3. Only in-frame clones appear in the TCRdb table, and some are missing; sequencing was by immunoSEQ multiplex PCR. The data show hundreds of thousands of clones, almost 85% seen once. Source material: peripheral blood. This clonotype originated in a man aged 50-59 years with COVID-19, enrolled during active disease. The V and J genes are TRBV4-2 and TRBJ1-1, with 9 positions matching TRBD1. CDR3 coding DNA: TGTGCCAGCAGCCAAGGGACAGGGGACTCTGAAGCTTTCTTT. Translating gives CASSQGTGDSEAFF.